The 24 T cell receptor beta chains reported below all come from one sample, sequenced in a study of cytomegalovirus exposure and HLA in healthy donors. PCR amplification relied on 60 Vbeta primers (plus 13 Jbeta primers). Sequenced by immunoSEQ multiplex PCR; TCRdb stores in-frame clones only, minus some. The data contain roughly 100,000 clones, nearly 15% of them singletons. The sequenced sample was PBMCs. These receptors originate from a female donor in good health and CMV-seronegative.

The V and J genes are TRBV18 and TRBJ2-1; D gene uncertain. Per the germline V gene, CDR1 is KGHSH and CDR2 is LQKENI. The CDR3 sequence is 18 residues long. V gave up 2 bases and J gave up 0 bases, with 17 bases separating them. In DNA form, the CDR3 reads TGTGCCAGCTCACCAGAAGGCCTCAGCGAGAGCTCCTACAATGAGCAGTTCTTC. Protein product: CASSPEGLSESSYNEQFF.

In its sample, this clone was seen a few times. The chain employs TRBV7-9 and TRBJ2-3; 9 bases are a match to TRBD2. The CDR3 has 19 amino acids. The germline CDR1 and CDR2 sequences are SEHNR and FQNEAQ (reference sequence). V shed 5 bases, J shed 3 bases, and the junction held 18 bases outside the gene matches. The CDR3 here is CASSRYTSPSGTKTDTQYF. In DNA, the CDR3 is TGTGCCAGCAGCCGTTATACAAGCCCTAGCGGGACAAAGACAGATACGCAGTATTTT.

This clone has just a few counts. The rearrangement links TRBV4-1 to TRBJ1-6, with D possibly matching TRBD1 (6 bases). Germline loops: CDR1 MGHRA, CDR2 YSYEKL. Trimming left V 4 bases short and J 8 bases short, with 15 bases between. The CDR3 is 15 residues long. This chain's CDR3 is CASSLRPGGDSPLHF. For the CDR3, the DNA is TGCGCCAGCAGCCTGCGACCTGGGGGCGATTCACCCCTCCACTTT.

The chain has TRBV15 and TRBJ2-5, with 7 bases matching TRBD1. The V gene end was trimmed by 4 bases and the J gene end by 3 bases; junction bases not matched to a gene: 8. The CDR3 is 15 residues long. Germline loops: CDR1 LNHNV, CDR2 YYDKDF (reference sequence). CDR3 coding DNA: TGTGCCACCAGCACCTACAACGACAGGGAAGAGACCCAGTACTTC. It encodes CATSTYNDREETQYF.

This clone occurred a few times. The CDR3 spells CASSVRKLGGRMKGETQYF. In DNA, the CDR3 is TGTGCCAGCAGCGTTAGGAAATTGGGCGGGAGGATGAAGGGGGAGACCCAGTACTTC. This chain joins TRBV27 and TRBJ2-5, with 8 bases aligning to TRBD2. This CDR3 region has 19 residues. CDR1 MNHEY and CDR2 SMNVEV come from the germline V gene (reference sequence). V gave up 6 bases and J gave up 5 bases; unmatched junction bases: 23.

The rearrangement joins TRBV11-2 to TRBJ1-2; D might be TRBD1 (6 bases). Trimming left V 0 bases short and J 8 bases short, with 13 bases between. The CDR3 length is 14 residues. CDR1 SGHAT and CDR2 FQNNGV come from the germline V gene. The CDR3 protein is CASSLENRARGYTF. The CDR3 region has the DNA TGTGCCAGCAGCTTAGAGAACAGGGCGCGGGGCTACACCTTC. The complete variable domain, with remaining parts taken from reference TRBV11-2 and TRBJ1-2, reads EAGVAQSPRYKIIEKRQSVAFWCNPISGHATLYWYQQILGQGPKLLIQFQNNGVVDDSQLPKDRFSAERLKGVDSTLKIQPAKLEDSAVYLCASSLENRARGYTFGSGTRLTVV.

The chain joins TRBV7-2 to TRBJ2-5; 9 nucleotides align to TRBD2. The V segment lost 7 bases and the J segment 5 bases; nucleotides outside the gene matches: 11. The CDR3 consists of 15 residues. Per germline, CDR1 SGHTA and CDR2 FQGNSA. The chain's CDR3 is CASTIAGVSVETQYF. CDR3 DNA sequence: TGTGCCAGCACCATAGCGGGAGTCTCGGTGGAGACCCAGTACTTC.

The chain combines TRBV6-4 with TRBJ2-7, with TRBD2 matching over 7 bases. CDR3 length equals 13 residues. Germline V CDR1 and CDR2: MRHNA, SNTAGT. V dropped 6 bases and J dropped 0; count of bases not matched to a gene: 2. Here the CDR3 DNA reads TGTGCCAGCAGGCTAGCGGTCTCCTACGAGCAGTACTTC. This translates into CASRLAVSYEQYF.

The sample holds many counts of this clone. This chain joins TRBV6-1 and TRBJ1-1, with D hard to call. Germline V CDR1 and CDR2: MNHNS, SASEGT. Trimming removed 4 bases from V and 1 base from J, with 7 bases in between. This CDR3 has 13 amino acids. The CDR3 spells CASSGAPNTEAFF. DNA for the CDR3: TGTGCCAGCAGTGGGGCACCGAACACTGAAGCTTTCTTT.

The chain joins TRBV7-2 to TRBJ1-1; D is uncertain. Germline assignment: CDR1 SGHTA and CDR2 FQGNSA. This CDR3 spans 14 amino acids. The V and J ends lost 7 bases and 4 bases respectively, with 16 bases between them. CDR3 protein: CASNVVVGPTEAFF. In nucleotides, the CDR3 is TGTGCCAGCAACGTCGTGGTGGGCCCCACTGAAGCTTTCTTT.

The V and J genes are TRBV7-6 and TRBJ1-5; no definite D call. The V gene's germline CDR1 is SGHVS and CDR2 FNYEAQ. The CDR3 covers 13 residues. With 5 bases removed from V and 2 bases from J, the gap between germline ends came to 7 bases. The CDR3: CASSRAGNQPQHF. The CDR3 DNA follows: TGTGCCAGCAGCCGAGCTGGCAATCAGCCCCAGCATTTT.

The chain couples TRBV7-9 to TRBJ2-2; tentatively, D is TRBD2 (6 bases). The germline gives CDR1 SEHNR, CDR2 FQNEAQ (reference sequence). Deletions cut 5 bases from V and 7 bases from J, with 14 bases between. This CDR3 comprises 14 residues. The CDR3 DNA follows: TGTGCCAGCAGCGGGGGACTGGCGGGCGGGGAGCTGTTTTTT. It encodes CASSGGLAGGELFF.

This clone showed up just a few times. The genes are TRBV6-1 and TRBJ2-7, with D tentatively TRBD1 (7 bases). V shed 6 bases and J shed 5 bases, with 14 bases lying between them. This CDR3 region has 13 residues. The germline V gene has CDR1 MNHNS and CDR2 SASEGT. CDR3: CASRGGGGNEQYF. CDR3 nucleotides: TGTGCCAGCAGGGGAGGAGGGGGCAACGAGCAGTACTTC.

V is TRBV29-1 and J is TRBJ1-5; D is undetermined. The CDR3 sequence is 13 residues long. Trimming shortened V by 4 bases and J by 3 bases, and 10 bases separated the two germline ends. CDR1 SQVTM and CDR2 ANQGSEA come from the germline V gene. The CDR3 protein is CSVANNPNQPQHF. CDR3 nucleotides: TGCAGCGTTGCCAACAACCCCAATCAGCCCCAGCATTTT. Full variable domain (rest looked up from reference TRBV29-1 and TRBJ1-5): SAVISQKPSRDICQRGTSLTIQCQVDSQVTMMFWYRQQPGQSLTLIATANQGSEATYESGFVIDKFPISRPNLTFSTLTVSNMSPEDSSIYLCSVANNPNQPQHFGDGTRLSIL.

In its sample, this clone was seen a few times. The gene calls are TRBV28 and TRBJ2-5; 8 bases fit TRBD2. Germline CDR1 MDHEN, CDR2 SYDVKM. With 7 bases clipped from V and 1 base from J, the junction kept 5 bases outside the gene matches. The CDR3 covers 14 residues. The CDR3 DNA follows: TGTGCCAGCATTACAAGCGGGGGCCAAGAGACCCAGTACTTC. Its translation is CASITSGGQETQYF. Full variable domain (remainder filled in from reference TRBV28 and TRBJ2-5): DVKVTQSSRYLVKRTGEKVFLECVQDMDHENMFWYRQDPGLGLRLIYFSYDVKMKEKGDIPEGYSVSREKKERFSLILESASTNQTSMYLCASITSGGQETQYFGPGTRLLVL.

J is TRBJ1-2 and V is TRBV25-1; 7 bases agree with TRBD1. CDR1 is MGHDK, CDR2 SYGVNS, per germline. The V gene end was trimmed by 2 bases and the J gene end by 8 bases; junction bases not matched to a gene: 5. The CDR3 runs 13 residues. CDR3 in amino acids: CASSEETGDGYTF. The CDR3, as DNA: TGTGCCAGCAGTGAAGAAACAGGGGACGGCTACACCTTC.

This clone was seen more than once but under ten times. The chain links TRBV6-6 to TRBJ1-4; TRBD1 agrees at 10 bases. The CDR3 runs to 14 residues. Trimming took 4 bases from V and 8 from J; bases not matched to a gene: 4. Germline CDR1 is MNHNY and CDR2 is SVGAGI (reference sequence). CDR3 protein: CASSSRQGAEKLFF. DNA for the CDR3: TGTGCCAGCAGTTCGCGACAGGGGGCCGAAAAACTGTTTTTT.

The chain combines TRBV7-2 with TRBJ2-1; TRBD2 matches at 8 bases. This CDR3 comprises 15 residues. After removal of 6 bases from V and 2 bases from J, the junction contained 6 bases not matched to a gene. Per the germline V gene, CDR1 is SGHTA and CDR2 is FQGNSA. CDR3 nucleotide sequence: TGTGCCAGCAGGACGGGGGGGGGACCCTACAATGAGCAGTTCTTC. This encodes CASRTGGGPYNEQFF.

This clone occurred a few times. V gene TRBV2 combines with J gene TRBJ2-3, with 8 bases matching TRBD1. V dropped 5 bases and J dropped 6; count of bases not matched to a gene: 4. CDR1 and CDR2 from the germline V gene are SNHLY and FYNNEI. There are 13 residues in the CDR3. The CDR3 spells CASSRQGLDTQYF. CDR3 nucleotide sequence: TGTGCCAGCAGTAGACAGGGGTTGGATACGCAGTATTTT. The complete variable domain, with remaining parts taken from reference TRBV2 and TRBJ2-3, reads EPEVTQTPSHQVTQMGQEVILRCVPISNHLYFYWYRQILGQKVEFLVSFYNNEISEKSEIFDDQFSVERPDGSNFTLKIRSTKLEDSAMYFCASSRQGLDTQYFGPGTRLTVL.

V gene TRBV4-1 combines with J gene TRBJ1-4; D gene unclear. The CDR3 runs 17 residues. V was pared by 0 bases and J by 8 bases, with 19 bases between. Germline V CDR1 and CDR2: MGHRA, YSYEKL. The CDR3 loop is CASSQDFHGEGGEKLFF. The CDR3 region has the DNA TGCGCCAGCAGCCAAGATTTCCACGGGGAAGGAGGCGAAAAACTGTTTTTT.

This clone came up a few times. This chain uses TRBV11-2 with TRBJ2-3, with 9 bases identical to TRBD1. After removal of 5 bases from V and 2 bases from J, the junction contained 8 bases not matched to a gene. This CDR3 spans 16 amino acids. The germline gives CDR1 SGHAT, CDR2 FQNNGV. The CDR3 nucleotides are TGTGCCAGCAGCCCAAGGACAGGGGTCCCCACAGATACGCAGTATTTT. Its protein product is CASSPRTGVPTDTQYF.

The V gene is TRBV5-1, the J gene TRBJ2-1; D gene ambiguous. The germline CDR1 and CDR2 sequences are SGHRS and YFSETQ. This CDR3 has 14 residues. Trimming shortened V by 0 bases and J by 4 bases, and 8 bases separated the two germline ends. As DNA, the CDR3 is TGCGCCAGCAGCTTGGGCGAGGTATACAATGAGCAGTTCTTC. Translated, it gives CASSLGEVYNEQFF.

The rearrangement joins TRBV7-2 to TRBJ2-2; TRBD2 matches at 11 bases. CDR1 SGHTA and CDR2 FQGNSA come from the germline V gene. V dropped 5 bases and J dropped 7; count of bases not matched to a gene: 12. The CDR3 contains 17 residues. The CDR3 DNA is TGTGCCAGCAGCCCGGCTAATAGCGGGGGGGCGGTCGGGGAGCTGTTTTTT. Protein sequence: CASSPANSGGAVGELFF.

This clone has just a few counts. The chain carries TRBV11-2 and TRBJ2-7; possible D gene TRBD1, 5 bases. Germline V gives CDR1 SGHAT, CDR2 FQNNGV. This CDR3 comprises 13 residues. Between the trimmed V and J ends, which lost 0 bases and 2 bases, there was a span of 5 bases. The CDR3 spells CASSLDRAYEQYF. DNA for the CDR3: TGTGCCAGCAGCTTAGACAGGGCCTACGAGCAGTACTTC.